A selection of T cell receptor beta chains follows, all from one sample in a study of T cell responses to AZD1222 COVID-19 vaccine. Measured with immunoSEQ multiplex PCR; TCRdb has only the in-frame clones, and not every one. The table lists about 83,000 clones, about 84% of them singletons. The sample in question was peripheral blood, obtained on day 0 of AZD1222 vaccination. These receptors all stem from an adult in good health. The CDR3 runs from the conserved cysteine through the conserved F or W. The D gene is left open where the match is weak. Not every row has a clone size; where given, it reads once, few, many or a size class.

>13|-|TRBV28|TRBJ1-6|-
CASSLWGNSPLHF
TGTGCCAGCAGTTTGTGGGGAAATTCACCCCTCCACTTT
>13|-|TRBV5-8|TRBJ1-3|few
CASSLDFGNTIYF
TGTGCCAGCAGCTTGGATTTCGGAAACACCATATATTTT
>16|TRBD1|TRBV30|TRBJ2-5|-
CAWSGQGSLLQETQYF
TGTGCCTGGAGCGGACAGGGTTCCCTCCTCCAAGAGACCCAGTACTTC
>17|-|TRBV28|TRBJ1-5|-
CASSPWALTNSNQPQHF
TGTGCCAGCAGCCCCTGGGCCCTTACGAATAGCAATCAGCCCCAGCATTTT
>13|-|TRBV2|TRBJ1-1|few
CASSSDVNTEAFF
TGTGCCAGCAGTTCGGACGTGAACACTGAAGCTTTCTTT
>13|-|TRBV19|TRBJ1-3|-
CASSMQSGNTIYF
TGTGCCAGTAGTATGCAGTCTGGAAACACCATATATTTT
>16|TRBD1|TRBV15|TRBJ2-5|-
CATSRVRGTDQETQYF
TGTGCCACCAGCAGAGTTAGAGGGACAGACCAAGAGACCCAGTACTTC
>14|-|TRBV5-8|TRBJ2-5|-
CASSLRTHQETQYF
TGTGCCAGCAGCTTACGGACACATCAAGAGACCCAGTACTTC
>17|-|TRBV2|TRBJ1-4|-
CASSGRQIAPLNEKLFF
TGTGCCAGCAGTGGCCGACAGATTGCACCTCTGAATGAAAAACTGTTTTTT
>13|TRBD1|TRBV19|TRBJ1-5|medium-sized
CASKFQGAQPQHF
TGTGCCAGTAAGTTCCAGGGGGCTCAGCCCCAGCATTTT
>14|TRBD2|TRBV15|TRBJ2-1|few
CATSRAGGYNEQFF
TGTGCCACCAGCAGAGCGGGAGGTTACAATGAGCAGTTCTTC
>13|-|TRBV27|TRBJ2-2|-
CASSSSRTGELFF
TGTGCCAGCAGTTCTTCCCGGACCGGGGAGCTGTTTTTT
>11|-|TRBV10-2|TRBJ2-3|-
CASSERDTQYF
TGCGCCAGCAGTGAAAGGGATACGCAGTATTTT
>15|-|TRBV5-6|TRBJ2-3|-
CASSLDGISTDTQYF
TGTGCCAGCAGCCTGGACGGCATTAGCACAGATACGCAGTATTTT
>15|-|TRBV7-8|TRBJ1-3|once
CASSLGVSSGNTIYF
TGTGCCAGCAGCTTAGGAGTCAGCTCTGGAAACACCATATATTTT
>13|-|TRBV30|TRBJ1-6|-
CAWAGSPGSPLHF
TGTGCCTGGGCCGGGTCCCCAGGGTCACCCCTCCACTTT
>17|-|TRBV23-1|TRBJ2-7|-
CASSQKFYLQGVHEQYF
TGCGCCAGCAGTCAAAAGTTTTACCTCCAGGGCGTCCACGAGCAGTACTTC
>13|-|TRBV5-1|TRBJ1-2|-
CASSLLGLEGYTF
TGCGCCAGCAGCTTGTTGGGGTTGGAGGGCTACACCTTC
>15|TRBD2|TRBV30|TRBJ2-3|-
CATLAGAGNTDTQYF
TGTGCAACACTAGCGGGGGCCGGTAACACAGATACGCAGTATTTT
>16|-|TRBV7-2|TRBJ1-2|-
CASSPFNTGTYYGYTF
TGTGCCAGCAGCCCGTTCAATACCGGGACATACTATGGCTACACCTTC
>12|-|TRBV2|TRBJ1-2|-
CASTGTWYGYTF
TGTGCCAGCACCGGGACTTGGTATGGCTACACCTTC
>14|TRBD1|TRBV27|TRBJ1-5|-
CASSLIRGSQPQHF
TGTGCCAGCAGTTTAATCAGGGGGTCTCAGCCCCAGCATTTT
>17|TRBD1|TRBV20-1|TRBJ1-2|once
CSASQSPGQGEAYGYTF
TGCAGTGCTAGTCAATCTCCGGGACAGGGGGAGGCCTATGGCTACACCTTC
>15|TRBD1|TRBV11-2|TRBJ1-2|once
CASSLAGQGIYGYTF
TGTGCCAGCAGCTTAGCGGGACAGGGGATCTATGGCTACACCTTC
>15|-|TRBV19|TRBJ1-3|few
CASRLIGTIGNTIYF
TGTGCCAGTAGATTGATCGGGACAATCGGAAACACCATATATTTT
>15|TRBD2|TRBV6-5|TRBJ2-1|-
CASSVPGAGGNEQFF
TGTGCCAGCAGCGTACCGGGGGCGGGGGGCAATGAGCAGTTCTTC
>14|-|TRBV5-1|TRBJ1-1|-
CASSFNPANTEAFF
TGCGCCAGCAGCTTTAATCCGGCAAACACTGAAGCTTTCTTT